This TCR beta chain was recorded in a study of T cells in Graves' hyperthyroidism and ophthalmopathy. Study-level points and caveats: Blood held most thyroid clonotypes expanded above 0.001 frequency. Separating ophthalmopathy from stable hyperthyroidism was achieved by a 13 V-J model. The model forecast ophthalmopathy, anticipating it by a median around 6.5 months before onset.

Of note for this clonotype: Its antigen is unidentified.

TCR beta CDR3 region amplification was performed from RNA transcripts. A first-round RT-PCR of the TCR CDR3 used the HTBI primer set. TCRdb reprocessed the multiplex PCR reads via MiXCR and lists one record per CDR3 protein. The sample yields under 400,000 distinct CDR3 sequences, around 15% seen once. CDR1 is SGHRS and CDR2 is YFSETQ in the germline V gene. The CDR3 loop spans 15 amino acids. Losses at the gene ends were 1 base for V and 3 bases for J; bases not matched to a gene: 5. The sample consisted of blood. The chain carries TRBV5-1 and TRBJ2-7; 9 bases fit TRBD1. The TCR comes from a woman aged 55-70 years with Graves' ophthalmopathy. The CDR3 sequence: CASSLTGQGFYEQYF. CDR3 nucleotides: TGCGCCAGCAGCTTGACCGGACAGGGGTTCTACGAGCAGTACTTC.